The clone carrying this TCR beta chain was picked up a small number of times. Its antigen is unidentified. By quantitative 5'-RACE with molecular barcodes, the TCR beta libraries were made. Each CDR3 protein is one row after TCRdb ran MiXCR on the 5' RACE reads. Of 250,000 to 300,000 distinct CDR3 sequences listed, 15% to 20% are singletons. The data originate from a study of CD8 T cells in ankylosing spondylitis. The CDR3 runs to 17 residues. V lost 5 bases and J 8 bases, leaving 25 bases between the germline ends. The germline gives CDR1 MNHEY, CDR2 SVGEGT. Whole-study results and caveats: Fewer than 10 highly homologous variants formed a TCR beta motif that appeared characteristic of ankylosing spondylitis blood. Earlier work had already found some motif variants in reactive arthritis synovial fluid and blood. It was reported that disease-linked clones were significantly enriched in matched ankylosing spondylitis synovial fluid.

The sequencing sample was made of blood, either unsorted or a sorted T cell fraction (not recorded which). The sequence derives from a male donor with ankylosing spondylitis or in good health (not recorded which). The genes are TRBV6-2 or TRBV6-3 and TRBJ2-1; D perhaps matches TRBD2 (5 bases). The CDR3 DNA sequence: TGTGCCAGCAGTGCCGATCCTAGCATTAGGGTGTGGCATGAGCAGTTCTTC. Translating it yields CASSADPSIRVWHEQFF.